A selection of T cell receptor beta chains follows, all from one sample in a study of blood T cell repertoires in COVID-19. The assay was immunoSEQ multiplex PCR, and TCRdb's table has in-frame clones only and misses some. The repertoire has about 43,000 clones, around 90% of them found once; the top ten carry about 9.2%. Sequencing was performed on peripheral blood. All receptors come from a woman older than 75 with active COVID-19. Each CDR3 is given with its conserved first and last residue. A D gene is named only where the DNA matches it firmly. Some rows mark clone size as missing; the rest say once, few, many or name a class of expanded clone.

d_call j_call clone_size v_call cdr3_aa cdr3_nt
- TRBJ2-7 - TRBV7-9 CASSFSGTASYEQYF TGTGCCAGCAGCTTTTCTGGGACTGCCTCCTACGAGCAGTACTTC
- TRBJ2-7 - TRBV2 CASRPAASSYEQYF TGTGCCAGCAGGCCAGCGGCCAGCTCCTACGAGCAGTACTTC
- TRBJ1-2 medium-sized TRBV7-3 CASSLMSGEGYTF TGTGCCAGCAGCTTAATGTCGGGTGAGGGCTACACCTTC
- TRBJ2-5 - TRBV5-6 CASSPRVFHQETQYF TGTGCCAGCAGCCCTCGGGTTTTCCACCAAGAGACCCAGTACTTC
- TRBJ2-7 - TRBV30 CAWRGQGLGEQYF TGTGCCTGGAGGGGGCAGGGTTTAGGCGAGCAGTACTTC
- TRBJ1-4 - TRBV2 CASSSLRGGDEKLFF TGTGCCAGCAGTTCTCTGAGGGGCGGGGATGAAAAACTGTTTTTT
TRBD1 TRBJ1-1 - TRBV19 CASSADRGRMIGNAEAFF TGTGCCAGTAGTGCCGACAGGGGGCGCATGATCGGTAACGCTGAAGCTTTCTTT
TRBD1 TRBJ2-1 - TRBV5-1 CASSPGPGQETYNEQFF TGCGCCAGCAGCCCCGGCCCGGGACAGGAGACCTACAATGAGCAGTTCTTC
TRBD2 TRBJ2-7 - TRBV9 CASSVASGGYEQYF TGTGCCAGCAGCGTAGCTAGCGGGGGGTACGAGCAGTACTTC
- TRBJ1-5 - TRBV4-3 CASSQGVTAQPQHF TGCGCCAGCAGCCAGGGCGTGACAGCTCAGCCCCAGCATTTT
TRBD1 TRBJ1-1 - TRBV5-1 CASSTGQTNTEAFF TGCGCCAGCAGCACGGGACAGACGAACACTGAAGCTTTCTTT
TRBD1 TRBJ2-7 - TRBV30 CAWRRTGVIYEQYF TGTGCCTGGAGGAGGACAGGGGTCATCTACGAGCAGTACTTC
TRBD1 TRBJ1-6 - TRBV30 CAWSARDRSNSPLHF TGTGCCTGGAGTGCGCGGGACAGGAGTAATTCACCCCTCCACTTT
- TRBJ1-5 - TRBV28 CASSPAWGGRPQHF TGTGCCAGCAGCCCTGCGTGGGGGGGGCGGCCCCAGCATTTT
TRBD2 TRBJ2-1 - TRBV14 CASSQAFHGGGQFF TGTGCCAGCAGCCAAGCGTTCCATGGCGGGGGGCAGTTCTTC
- TRBJ2-3 - TRBV5-1 CASSLAISGTDTQYF TGCGCCAGCAGCTTGGCGATTAGCGGCACAGATACGCAGTATTTT
TRBD2 TRBJ2-7 - TRBV28 CASSSQLAGGRYEQYF TGTGCCAGCAGTTCTCAACTAGCGGGGGGGCGCTACGAGCAGTACTTC
- TRBJ1-6 - TRBV19 CASRTYSDSPLHF TGTGCCAGTAGGACATACTCAGATTCACCCCTCCACTTT
- TRBJ1-3 - TRBV9 CASSPDRDTIYF TGTGCCAGCAGCCCGGACAGAGACACCATATATTTT
- TRBJ1-2 - TRBV23-1 CASSLLGRVRYGYTF TGCGCCAGCAGTCTCCTCGGCAGGGTGAGGTATGGCTACACCTTC
TRBD2 TRBJ2-3 few TRBV5-1 CASSIQRGRGDTQYF TGCGCCAGCAGTATCCAGCGGGGGCGGGGAGATACGCAGTATTTT
- TRBJ2-2 - TRBV4-2 CASSQSNSWTGELFF TGTGCCAGCAGCCAATCCAACAGTTGGACCGGGGAGCTGTTTTTT
- TRBJ1-5 - TRBV28 CASSLGQGYRQPQHF TGTGCCAGCAGTTTGGGGCAGGGGTATCGTCAGCCCCAGCATTTT
TRBD1 TRBJ2-4 once TRBV7-2 CASSTQQGVKNIQYF TGTGCCAGCAGCACCCAACAGGGGGTCAAAAACATTCAGTACTTC
- TRBJ1-1 once TRBV18 CASSPVQGMNTEAFF TGTGCCAGCTCACCGGTTCAGGGTATGAACACTGAAGCTTTCTTT
TRBD1 TRBJ1-2 - TRBV3-1/TRBV3-2 CASSQVTGQASNYGYTF TGTGCCAGCAGCCAAGTTACGGGACAGGCATCTAACTATGGCTACACCTTC
- TRBJ1-4 - TRBV18 CASSRDSGGVNEKLFF TGTGCCAGCTCACGTGACTCCGGGGGGGTTAATGAAAAACTGTTTTTT
- TRBJ2-1 - TRBV24-1 CATSDPGSYNEQFF TGTGCCACCAGTGATCCGGGTTCCTACAATGAGCAGTTCTTC
- TRBJ1-2 once TRBV28 CASSSQGYGYTF TGTGCCAGCAGCAGCCAGGGATATGGCTACACCTTC
TRBD2 TRBJ2-3 - TRBV7-2 CASSLGGGGSTDTQYF TGTGCCAGCAGCTTAGGAGGCGGGGGGTCCACAGATACGCAGTATTTT
TRBD1 TRBJ2-1 - TRBV4-1 CASSPTGIHNEQFF TGCGCCAGCAGCCCGACAGGGATCCACAATGAGCAGTTCTTC
TRBD2 TRBJ2-3 - TRBV7-2 CASSGRLAGGLADTQYF TGTGCCAGCAGCGGGCGTCTAGCGGGGGGGCTCGCAGATACGCAGTATTTT
TRBD1 TRBJ2-4 - TRBV9 CASSGQGSLAKNIQYF TGTGCCAGCAGTGGACAGGGAAGTCTAGCCAAAAACATTCAGTACTTC
- TRBJ2-1 - TRBV6-2/TRBV6-3 CASSYGGTLNEQFF TGTGCCAGCAGTTACGGCGGGACCCTCAATGAGCAGTTCTTC
TRBD1 TRBJ2-7 - TRBV7-2 CASSQQGPPGEQYF TGTGCCAGCAGCCAACAGGGGCCCCCGGGGGAGCAGTACTTC
- TRBJ1-1 - TRBV11-2 CASTTRGAGNTEAFF TGTGCCAGCACCACCAGGGGAGCTGGGAACACTGAAGCTTTCTTT
- TRBJ1-2 - TRBV27 CASSLVGRGRYGYTF TGTGCCAGCAGTTTGGTGGGGAGGGGACGCTATGGCTACACCTTC
TRBD1 TRBJ1-1 once TRBV29-1 CSVRTGGTEAFF TGCAGCGTTCGAACAGGGGGCACTGAAGCTTTCTTT
- TRBJ2-5 - TRBV5-1 CASSRTSSPQETQYF TGCGCCAGCAGTCGGACATCTTCGCCTCAAGAGACCCAGTACTTC
TRBD1 TRBJ2-7 - TRBV11-2 CASSLTDRGYEQYF TGTGCCAGCAGCCTTACCGACAGGGGCTACGAGCAGTACTTC